The clone carrying this TCR beta chain was found a few times. Its antigen remains unknown. This record comes from a study of T-cell memory formation after mild COVID-19. About the study: Clusters of TCRs were largely donor specific. Notes on the study in general: Among clones contracting day 15 to 85, CD4/CD8 was balanced, whereas later expanders leaned CD4+.

TCRdb used MiXCR to reprocess the 5' RACE reads, holding one entry per CDR3 protein. The top ten clones hold 3% to 4% of a sample with approximately 170,000 distinct CDR3 sequences, over 10% of them seen once. The sequence derives from a man aged 18 to 30 who had mild COVID-19 (a few samples of this study predate the infection). Cell type and time point are not known. Sequencing was done on a sample of PBMCs or a T cell subset sorted from them (not recorded which).

The CDR3 spells CASSFVTRSGGYTF. The CDR3 nucleotides read TGTGCCAGCAGTTTCGTTACCCGGAGTGGGGGCTACACCTTC. The chain couples TRBV12-3 or TRBV12-4 to TRBJ1-2; D call uncertain. Between the trimmed V and J ends, which lost 3 bases and 8 bases, there was a span of 16 bases. This CDR3 region has 14 residues.